This TCR beta chain was observed in a study of T cells after somatic rescue of genetic block. The table came from immunoSEQ multiplex PCR; TCRdb's copy has only in-frame clones and leaves some out. The sample lists roughly 65,000 clones; 85% to 95% were seen once. The CDR3 spans 15 residues. Losses at the gene ends were 4 bases for V and 1 base for J; bases not matched to a gene: 6. Germline assignment: CDR1 SGHDN and CDR2 FVKESK. Sequenced material: peripheral blood mononuclear cells (PBMCs). The TCR sequence derives from a man aged 40-49 years. This chain links TRBV14 with TRBJ1-1; 7 bases agree with TRBD1. The DNA for the CDR3 is TGTGCCAGCAGCCGCGCGGGACAGAAGAACACTGAAGCTTTCTTT. Translating it yields CASSRAGQKNTEAFF.